The 8 T cell receptor beta chains below were found in one sample sequenced in a study of tumor-infiltrating lymphocytes in primary liver carcinoma. The blood RNA (from unsorted whole blood) was obtained, and germline DNA was also extracted. With around 490 ng total RNA as template and a constant-region primer, TCR beta cDNA was made. Modified slightly, ARM-PCR produced TCR beta libraries over three nested multiplex PCR rounds. Running 10 cycles apiece, the first two PCR rounds relied on TRBV1-TRBV30 forward primers together with a C-beta reverse primer. MiXCR, run by TCRdb on the multiplex PCR reads, gives a single entry per CDR3 protein. The table shows about 350,000 distinct CDR3 sequences, with approximately 64% occurring only once. Sequenced material: peripheral blood. All receptors come from a man aged 40-55 years with primary liver carcinoma and hepatitis B virus infection.

The gene calls are TRBV5-4 and TRBJ2-1; 9 bases align to TRBD2. CDR3 size: 15 residues. The junction had 17 bases not matched to a gene; V was cut back by 5 bases and J by 14 bases. Germline loops: CDR1 SGHNT, CDR2 YYREEE (reference sequence). The CDR3 is CASRLQTSGYNKEFF. For the CDR3, the DNA is TGTGCCAGCAGGCTCCAGACTAGCGGTTACAATAAGGAGTTCTTC.

A note on this clonotype: A much more abundant neighbour one base away suggests this may be a read error. The chain has TRBV12-5 and TRBJ2-5; tentatively, D is TRBD1 (7 bases). Germline assignment: CDR1 LGHNT and CDR2 FRNRAP. CDR3 length equals 15 residues. V was trimmed by 7 bases and J by 5 bases, leaving 20 bases between them. CDR3 nucleotides: TGTGCTAGTGATTTCGGCGGGACAGACACGGAGACCCAGTACTTC. This sequence encodes CASDFGGTDTETQYF.

Concerning this clonotype: The junction departs from the called germline gene at one end, perhaps through a read error. The chain combines TRBV6-2 or TRBV6-3 with TRBJ1-1; D remains ambiguous. Per the germline V gene, CDR1 is MNHEY and CDR2 is SVGEGT. CDR3 length: 14 residues. The CDR3 sequence: CASRPDIYNTEASF. CDR3 sequence (DNA): TGTGCCAGCAGACCCGACATATATAACACTGAAGCTTCCTTT.

As to this clonotype: One end of the junction does not line up with germline, which may come from a read error. V is TRBV12-3 or TRBV12-4 and J is TRBJ2-1, with D unclear. The CDR3 length is 14 residues. The CDR3 sequence: CASGYQSSYYEQFF. In DNA, the CDR3 is TGTGCCAGCGGCTACCAGAGCTCCTACTATGAGCAGTTCTTC.

With regard to this clonotype: The junction departs from the called germline gene at one end, perhaps through a read error. V gene TRBV11-2 combines with J gene TRBJ2-7, with D unclear. This CDR3 spans 11 amino acids. Germline CDR1 and CDR2: SGHAT and FQNNGV. As DNA, the CDR3 is TGTACCAGCAGCTTATCTGCCGAGCAGTACTTC. This gives the protein CTSSLSAEQYF.

Concerning this clonotype: The CDR3 carries no conserved terminal phenylalanine or tryptophan, so it likely arises from a read error. The chain recombines TRBV12-3 or TRBV12-4 with TRBJ2-6; 9 bases agree with TRBD1. V shed 7 bases, J shed 2 bases, and the junction held 18 bases outside the gene matches. This CDR3 contains 20 residues. The CDR3 sequence: CASTYQFPGTGRPGANVLTS. CDR3 nucleotides: TGTGCCAGCACCTACCAATTCCCCGGGACAGGGAGACCTGGGGCCAACGTCCTGACTTCC.

This clonotype was detected a few times. The chain has TRBV11-2 and TRBJ2-1, with 12 bases aligning to TRBD2. The CDR3 consists of 13 residues. V gave up 5 bases and J gave up 15 bases; unmatched junction bases: 8. Germline V lookup: CDR1 SGHAT, CDR2 FQNNGV. DNA of the CDR3: TGTGCCAGCAGCCCCGGACTAGCGGGATCGCCGTTCTTC. It codes for CASSPGLAGSPFF.

To note about this clonotype: A junction end diverges from the germline sequence, so it may reflect a read error. This chain connects TRBV10-3 to TRBJ1-6; D is undetermined. This CDR3 is 16 amino acids long. Germline V gene data show CDR1 as ENHRY and CDR2 as SYGVKD. This CDR3 reads CAISESNLGLYSLLHF. CDR3 coding DNA: TGTGCCATCAGTGAGTCGAACTTGGGGTTATATTCACTCCTCCACTTT.